Listed here are 17 T cell receptor beta chains from one sample, sequenced in a study of blood T cell repertoires in COVID-19. Method: immunoSEQ multiplex PCR; TCRdb's copy keeps in-frame clones and lacks some. The profile shows around 6,700 clones, nearly 90% of them singletons. The specimen was peripheral blood. Receptors originate from a human donor in a cohort sampled during active COVID-19.

V and J are TRBV5-5 and TRBJ2-3; 12 positions agree with TRBD2. J lost 4 bases, V lost 5 bases, and 5 bases had no gene match. The CDR3 loop spans 15 amino acids. In germline, CDR1 is SGHKS, CDR2 YYEKEE (reference sequence). The CDR3, as DNA: TGTGCCAGCAGTTCGACTAGCGGGAGAGCAGATACGCAGTATTTT. Its translation: CASSSTSGRADTQYF.

The CDR3 spells CASILPGLRNGTSYEQYF. Written as DNA, the CDR3 is TGTGCCAGCATACTACCGGGACTGAGAAACGGCACCTCCTACGAGCAGTACTTC. The V gene is TRBV21-1, the J gene TRBJ2-7; the table calls TRBD2, which could not be checked here. TRBV21-1 is described as a pseudogene. This CDR3 has 18 residues.

The J gene is TRBJ1-5, the V gene TRBV6-5; maybe TRBD1 (5 bases). The CDR3 length is 12 residues. Deletions cut 0 bases from V and 9 bases from J, with 6 bases between. Germline loops: CDR1 MNHEY, CDR2 SVGAGI. DNA of the CDR3: TGTGCCAGCAGTTACTCCCAGGGGCCCCAGCATTTT. Its protein is CASSYSQGPQHF.

This chain links TRBV5-5 with TRBJ2-7; a weak D match, TRBD2 (6 bases). CDR1 and CDR2 (germline): SGHKS, YYEKEE (reference sequence). This CDR3 comprises 16 residues. Trimming cost V 4 bases and J 3 bases, with 20 bases left between them. As DNA, the CDR3 is TGTGCCAGCAGCCCTCACTGGGGGGAGAGGGACTACGAGCAGTACTTC. Amino acid sequence: CASSPHWGERDYEQYF.

The chain couples TRBV29-1 to TRBJ2-5; D possibly corresponds to TRBD2 (6 bases). Germline lookup yields CDR1 SQVTM and CDR2 ANQGSEA. V lost 0 bases and J 3 bases, leaving 14 bases between the germline ends. The CDR3 consists of 15 residues. CDR3 coding DNA: TGCAGCGTTGAAGATGGAGGGGACGGTAAAGAGACCCAGTACTTC. This codes for CSVEDGGDGKETQYF. Filled out from reference TRBV29-1 and TRBJ2-5, the complete variable domain reads SAVISQKPSRDICQRGTSLTIQCQVDSQVTMMFWYRQQPGQSLTLIATANQGSEATYESGFVIDKFPISRPNLTFSTLTVSNMSPEDSSIYLCSVEDGGDGKETQYFGPGTRLLVL.

This chain uses TRBV5-1 with TRBJ2-3; 11 bases match TRBD2. This CDR3 has 15 residues. With V trimmed by 4 bases and J by 4 bases, 5 bases remained unmatched. Germline V gives CDR1 SGHRS, CDR2 YFSETQ. CDR3 sequence: CASSRGLADSDTQYF. The CDR3 DNA sequence: TGCGCCAGCAGCAGGGGACTAGCGGACTCAGATACGCAGTATTTT.

The CDR3: CASTSQGQWDEAFF. The CDR3 DNA sequence: TGTGCCAGCACCTCGCAGGGGCAGTGGGATGAAGCTTTCTTT. V and J are TRBV7-9 and TRBJ1-1, with D maybe TRBD1 (6 bases). The V gene lost 7 bases and the J gene lost 7 bases, with 19 bases spanning the gap. This CDR3 spans 14 amino acids. Germline V CDR1 and CDR2: SEHNR, FQNEAQ (reference sequence).

The chain joins TRBV19 to TRBJ2-7; TRBD1 might be the D (6 bases). In germline, CDR1 is LNHDA, CDR2 SQIVND (reference sequence). This CDR3 has 13 amino acids. The germline V and J ends were trimmed by 3 bases and 2 bases, with 8 bases remaining between them. CDR3 amino acids: CASSMGQTYEQYF. In DNA, the CDR3 is TGTGCCAGTAGTATGGGACAAACCTACGAGCAGTACTTC. The complete variable domain, with remaining parts taken from reference TRBV19 and TRBJ2-7, reads DGGITQSPKYLFRKEGQNVTLSCEQNLNHDAMYWYRQDPGQGLRLIYYSQIVNDFQKGDIAEGYSVSREKKESFPLTVTSAQKNPTAFYLCASSMGQTYEQYFGPGTRLTVT.

The rearrangement links TRBV7-2 to TRBJ2-5; 10 bases agree with TRBD1. Germline lookup yields CDR1 SGHTA and CDR2 FQGNSA. The CDR3 is made up of 15 amino acids. The V and J ends lost 6 bases and 4 bases, in that order; junction bases with no gene match: 8. In DNA, the CDR3 is TGTGCCAGCAGAGCCGGGGGGACAGGGGTAGAGACCCAGTACTTC. Translation: CASRAGGTGVETQYF.

The chain couples TRBV7-6 to TRBJ1-5, with D uncertain. This CDR3 contains 17 residues. The germline V and J ends were trimmed by 1 base and 0 bases, with 13 bases remaining between them. Germline V CDR1 and CDR2: SGHVS, FNYEAQ. The CDR3 nucleotides are TGTGCCAGCAGCTTAGTCTCAGGTTTTAATAGCAATCAGCCCCAGCATTTT. This translates into CASSLVSGFNSNQPQHF.

This clone has only one observation. This sequence joins TRBV19 and TRBJ2-1; D unresolved. V was cut by 5 bases and J by 0 bases, with 11 bases left in between. The length of the CDR3 is 15 residues. The germline V gene has CDR1 LNHDA and CDR2 SQIVND (reference sequence). In nucleotides, the CDR3 is TGTGCCAGTAGTGTAACTGCTAGCTCCTACAATGAGCAGTTCTTC. Protein sequence: CASSVTASSYNEQFF.

The chain recombines TRBV6-5 with TRBJ2-7; TRBD1 agrees at 7 bases. The CDR3 sequence is 14 residues long. The germline V gene has CDR1 MNHEY and CDR2 SVGAGI. Unmatched junction bases numbered 8, after V lost 7 bases and J lost 2 bases. CDR3 bases: TGTGCCAGCACCTCCGGGACAGCCGCCTACGAGCAGTACTTC. Protein: CASTSGTAAYEQYF.

This chain uses TRBV15 with TRBJ2-5, with D possibly TRBD2 on 6 matching bases. This CDR3 has 15 residues. Germline lookup yields CDR1 LNHNV and CDR2 YYDKDF (reference sequence). The V and J ends lost 5 bases and 5 bases respectively, with 18 bases between them. In nucleotides, the CDR3 is TGTGCCACCAGCGGGAGACAGAGACGGGGGGAGACCCAGTACTTC. Translating gives CATSGRQRRGETQYF. Supplemented by reference TRBV15 and TRBJ2-5, the full variable domain reads DAMVIQNPRYQVTQFGKPVTLSCSQTLNHNVMYWYQQKSSQAPKLLFHYYDKDFNNEADTPDNFQSRRPNTSFCFLDIRSPGLGDTAMYLCATSGRQRRGETQYFGPGTRLLVL.

The chain combines TRBV10-3 with TRBJ1-5; weak D call: TRBD1 (5 bases). V was shortened by 0 bases and J by 3 bases, with 9 bases between the two germline ends. The CDR3 covers 15 residues. Germline CDR1 and CDR2: ENHRY and SYGVKD. CDR3 coding DNA: TGTGCCATCAGTGAGTCGGGCAGGGCCAATCAGCCCCAGCATTTT. It translates to CAISESGRANQPQHF.

V is TRBV5-6 and J is TRBJ2-3; tentatively, D is TRBD1 (5 bases). V was clipped by 0 bases and J by 2 bases, with 13 bases between them. The CDR3 sequence is 16 residues long. Germline CDR1 and CDR2: SGHDT and YYEEEE. CDR3 in DNA: TGTGCCAGCAGCTTGGGGACACCCTTCCTCACAGATACGCAGTATTTT. Translation gives CASSLGTPFLTDTQYF.

V is TRBV3-1 (or the pseudogene TRBV3-2) and J is TRBJ1-2; no reliable D call. Germline CDR1 reads LGHDT; CDR2 reads YNNKEL (reference sequence). The V end was cut by 0 bases, the J end by 8 bases, with 16 bases between. The CDR3 length is 15 residues. The CDR3 DNA sequence: TGTGCCAGCAGCCAAGACCCCGGGAGGGTATACGGCTACACCTTC. It translates to CASSQDPGRVYGYTF.

The chain combines TRBV27 with TRBJ2-2; D remains unclear. Trimming pared 7 bases from V and 1 base from J, leaving 10 bases between. In germline, CDR1 is MNHEY, CDR2 SMNVEV (reference sequence). This CDR3 is 14 amino acids long. The CDR3 region has the DNA TGTGCCAGCACCCTTTACAGGAACACCGGGGAGCTGTTTTTT. Translation gives CASTLYRNTGELFF.